This T cell receptor (beta chain) was observed in a study of response to subunit inactivated influenza vaccine. The CDR3 is 14 residues long. From germline, CDR1 is DFQATT and CDR2 SNEGSKA (reference sequence). V trimming: 6 bases; J trimming: 4 bases; junction bases outside the gene matches: 9. Each CDR3 protein gets one entry after TCRdb re-called the RT-PCR reads with MiXCR. The sample has about 700,000 distinct CDR3 sequences; about 15% are singletons. V usage is TRBV20-1 and J usage is TRBJ1-1, with TRBD1 matching over 9 bases. This receptor was obtained from a man aged 50 to 60 who received an inactivated influenza vaccine. The sample was PBMCs from blood, taken approximately 13 days after vaccination. Written as DNA, the CDR3 is TGCAGTGCGTGGTCGGGACAGGGCATCACTGAAGCTTTCTTT. This gives the protein CSAWSGQGITEAFF.